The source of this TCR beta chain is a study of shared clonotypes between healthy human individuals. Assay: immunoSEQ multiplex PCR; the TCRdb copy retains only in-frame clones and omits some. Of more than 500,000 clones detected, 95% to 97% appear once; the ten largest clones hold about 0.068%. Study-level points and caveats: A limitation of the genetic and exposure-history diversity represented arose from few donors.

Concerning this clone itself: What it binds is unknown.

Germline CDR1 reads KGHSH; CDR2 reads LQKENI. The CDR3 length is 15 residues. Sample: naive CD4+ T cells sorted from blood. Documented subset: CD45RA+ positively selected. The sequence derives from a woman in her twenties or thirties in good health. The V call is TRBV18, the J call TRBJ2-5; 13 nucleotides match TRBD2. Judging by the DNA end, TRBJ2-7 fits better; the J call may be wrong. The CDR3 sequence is CASSPGTSGTYEQYF. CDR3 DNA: TGTGCCAGCTCACCAGGGACTAGCGGGACCTACGAGCAGTACTTC.